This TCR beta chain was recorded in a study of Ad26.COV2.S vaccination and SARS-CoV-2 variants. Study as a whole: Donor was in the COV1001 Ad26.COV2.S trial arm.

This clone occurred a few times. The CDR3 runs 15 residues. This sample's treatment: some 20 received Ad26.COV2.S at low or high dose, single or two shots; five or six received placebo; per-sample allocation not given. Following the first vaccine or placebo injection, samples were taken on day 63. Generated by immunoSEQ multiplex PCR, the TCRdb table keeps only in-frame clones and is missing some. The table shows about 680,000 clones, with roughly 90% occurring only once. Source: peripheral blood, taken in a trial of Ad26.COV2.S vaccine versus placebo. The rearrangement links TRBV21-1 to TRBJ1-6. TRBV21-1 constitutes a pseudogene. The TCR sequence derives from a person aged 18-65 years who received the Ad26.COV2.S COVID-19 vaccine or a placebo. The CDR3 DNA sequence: TGTGCCAGCAGCAGTCCCTCCGGGCTGGTGGATTCCCTCCACTTT. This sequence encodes CASSSPSGLVDSLHF.